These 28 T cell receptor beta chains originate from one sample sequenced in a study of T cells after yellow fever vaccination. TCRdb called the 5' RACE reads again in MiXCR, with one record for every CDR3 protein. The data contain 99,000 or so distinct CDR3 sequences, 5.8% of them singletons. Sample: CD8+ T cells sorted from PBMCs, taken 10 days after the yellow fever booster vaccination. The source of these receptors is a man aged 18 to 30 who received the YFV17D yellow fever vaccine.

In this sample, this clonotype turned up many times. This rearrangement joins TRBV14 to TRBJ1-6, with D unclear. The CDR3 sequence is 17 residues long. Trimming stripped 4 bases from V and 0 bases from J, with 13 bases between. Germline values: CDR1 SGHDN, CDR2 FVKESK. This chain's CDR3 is CASSLGGISSYNSPLHF. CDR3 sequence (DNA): TGTGCCAGCAGCCTAGGTGGAATTAGCTCCTATAATTCACCCCTCCACTTT.

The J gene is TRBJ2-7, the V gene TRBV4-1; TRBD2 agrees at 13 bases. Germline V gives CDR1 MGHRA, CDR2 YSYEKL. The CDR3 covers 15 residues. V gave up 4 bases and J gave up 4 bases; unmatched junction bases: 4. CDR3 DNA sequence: TGCGCCAGCAGCCGCACTAGCGGGGGGGCATACGAGCAGTACTTC. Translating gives CASSRTSGGAYEQYF.

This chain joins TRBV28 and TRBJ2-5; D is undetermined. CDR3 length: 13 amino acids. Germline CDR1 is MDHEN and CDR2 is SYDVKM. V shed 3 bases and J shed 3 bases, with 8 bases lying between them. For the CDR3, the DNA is TGTGCCAGCAGTTTTGGGAACGAAGAGACCCAGTACTTC. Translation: CASSFGNEETQYF.

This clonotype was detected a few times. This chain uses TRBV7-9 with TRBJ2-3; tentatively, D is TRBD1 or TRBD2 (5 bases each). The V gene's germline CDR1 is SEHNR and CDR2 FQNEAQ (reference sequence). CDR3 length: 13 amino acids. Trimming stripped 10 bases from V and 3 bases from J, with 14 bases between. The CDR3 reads CATLGVVTDTQYF. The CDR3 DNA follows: TGTGCCACTCTGGGGGTAGTTACAGATACGCAGTATTTT.

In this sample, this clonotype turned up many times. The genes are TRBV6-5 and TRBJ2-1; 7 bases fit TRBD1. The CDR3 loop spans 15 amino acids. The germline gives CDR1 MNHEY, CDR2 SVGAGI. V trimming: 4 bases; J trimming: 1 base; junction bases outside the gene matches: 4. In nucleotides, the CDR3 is TGTGCCAGCAGTTCCGGGACAGATTCCTACAATGAGCAGTTCTTC. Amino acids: CASSSGTDSYNEQFF.

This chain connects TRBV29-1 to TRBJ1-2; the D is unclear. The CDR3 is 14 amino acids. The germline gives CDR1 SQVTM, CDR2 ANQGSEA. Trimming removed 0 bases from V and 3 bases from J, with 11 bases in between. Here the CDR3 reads CSVEDQAADYGYTF. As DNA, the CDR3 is TGCAGCGTTGAAGATCAGGCGGCGGACTATGGCTACACCTTC.

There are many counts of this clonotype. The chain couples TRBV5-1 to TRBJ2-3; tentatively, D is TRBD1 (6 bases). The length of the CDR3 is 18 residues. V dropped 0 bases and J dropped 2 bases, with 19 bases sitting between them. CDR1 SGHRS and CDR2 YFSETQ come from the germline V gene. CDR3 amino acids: CASSLEAGAALTTDTQYF. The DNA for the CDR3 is TGCGCCAGCAGCTTGGAGGCAGGGGCAGCCCTAACCACAGATACGCAGTATTTT.

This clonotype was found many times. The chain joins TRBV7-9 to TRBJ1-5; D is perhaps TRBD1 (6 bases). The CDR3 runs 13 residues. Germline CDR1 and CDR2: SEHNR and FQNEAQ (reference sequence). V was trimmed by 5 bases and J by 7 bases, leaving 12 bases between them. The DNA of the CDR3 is TGTGCCAGCAGCCGGACAGAATCGCAGCCCCAGCATTTT. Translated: CASSRTESQPQHF.

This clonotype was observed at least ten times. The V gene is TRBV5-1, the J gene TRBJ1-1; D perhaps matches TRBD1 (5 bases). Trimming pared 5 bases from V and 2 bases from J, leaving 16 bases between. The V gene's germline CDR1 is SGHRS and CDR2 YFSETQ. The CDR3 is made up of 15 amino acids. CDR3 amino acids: CASSLGRGPNTEAFF. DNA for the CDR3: TGCGCCAGCAGTCTCGGACGGGGACCTAACACTGAAGCTTTCTTT.

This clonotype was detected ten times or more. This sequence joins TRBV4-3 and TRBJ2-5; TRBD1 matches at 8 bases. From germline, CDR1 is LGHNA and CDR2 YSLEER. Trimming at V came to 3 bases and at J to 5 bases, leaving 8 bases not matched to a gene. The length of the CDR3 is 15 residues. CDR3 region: CASSQQGQEGETQYF. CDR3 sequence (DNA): TGCGCCAGCAGCCAGCAGGGACAGGAGGGCGAGACCCAGTACTTC.

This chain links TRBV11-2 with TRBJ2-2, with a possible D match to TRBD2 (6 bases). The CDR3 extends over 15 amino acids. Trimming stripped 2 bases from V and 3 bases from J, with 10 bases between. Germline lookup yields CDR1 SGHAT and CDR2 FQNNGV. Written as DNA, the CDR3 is TGTGCCAGCAGCTTATTGGGGGAGGACACCGGGGAGCTGTTTTTT. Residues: CASSLLGEDTGELFF.

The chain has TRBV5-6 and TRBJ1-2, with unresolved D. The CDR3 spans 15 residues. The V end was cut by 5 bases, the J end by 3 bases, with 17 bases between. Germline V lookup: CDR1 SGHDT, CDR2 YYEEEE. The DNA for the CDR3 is TGTGCCAGCAGGATCCGGACCGGACCTTACTATGGCTACACCTTC. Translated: CASRIRTGPYYGYTF.

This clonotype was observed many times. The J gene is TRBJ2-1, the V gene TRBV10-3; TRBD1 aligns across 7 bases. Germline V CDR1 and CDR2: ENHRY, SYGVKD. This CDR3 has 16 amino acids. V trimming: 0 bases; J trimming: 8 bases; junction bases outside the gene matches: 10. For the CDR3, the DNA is TGTGCCATCAGTGAGTCGTTGAGTACAGGGGAACATGAGCAGTTCTTC. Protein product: CAISESLSTGEHEQFF.

The CDR3 DNA follows: TGTGCCAGCACCCCCTCCGACAGGGGAATGTGGAATTCACCCCTCCACTTT. This sequence encodes CASTPSDRGMWNSPLHF. The V call is TRBV6-5, the J call TRBJ1-6; 8 bases align to TRBD1. CDR1 and CDR2 from the germline V gene are MNHEY and SVGAGI. The CDR3 runs to 17 residues. Trimming removed 7 bases from V and 7 bases from J; junction bases left unmatched: 15.

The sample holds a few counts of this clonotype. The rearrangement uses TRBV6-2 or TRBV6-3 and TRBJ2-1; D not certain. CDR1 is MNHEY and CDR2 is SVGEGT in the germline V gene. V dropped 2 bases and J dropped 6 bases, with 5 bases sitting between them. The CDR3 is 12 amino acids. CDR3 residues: CASSYGVNEQFF. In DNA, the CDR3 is TGTGCCAGCAGTTACGGGGTCAATGAGCAGTTCTTC.

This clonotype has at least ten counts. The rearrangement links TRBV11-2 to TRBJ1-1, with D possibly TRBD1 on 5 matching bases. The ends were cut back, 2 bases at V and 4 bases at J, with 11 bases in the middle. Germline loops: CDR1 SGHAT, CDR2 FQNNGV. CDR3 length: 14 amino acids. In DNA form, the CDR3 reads TGTGCCAGCAGCTTATACGGGGGTAGCACTGAAGCTTTCTTT. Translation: CASSLYGGSTEAFF.

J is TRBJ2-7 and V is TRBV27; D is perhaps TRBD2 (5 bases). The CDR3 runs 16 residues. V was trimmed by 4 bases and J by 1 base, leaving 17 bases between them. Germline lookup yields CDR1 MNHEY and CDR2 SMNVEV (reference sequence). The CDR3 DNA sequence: TGTGCCAGCAGTTGGGCCCCCGGGGTTCCGTCCTACGAGCAGTACTTC. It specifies CASSWAPGVPSYEQYF.

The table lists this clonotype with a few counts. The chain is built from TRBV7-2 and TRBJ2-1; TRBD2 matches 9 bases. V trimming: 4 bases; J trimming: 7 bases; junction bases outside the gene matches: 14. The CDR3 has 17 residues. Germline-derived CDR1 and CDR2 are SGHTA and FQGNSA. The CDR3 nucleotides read TGTGCCAGCAGCTACCCGAGAGGTAGCGGGGGAAGGAATGAGCAGTTCTTC. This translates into CASSYPRGSGGRNEQFF.

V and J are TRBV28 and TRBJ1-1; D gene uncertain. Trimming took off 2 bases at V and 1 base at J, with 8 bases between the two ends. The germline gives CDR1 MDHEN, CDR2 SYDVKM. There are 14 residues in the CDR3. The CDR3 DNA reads TGTGCCAGCAGTTTAGGGTCCTCGAACACTGAAGCTTTCTTT. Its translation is CASSLGSSNTEAFF.

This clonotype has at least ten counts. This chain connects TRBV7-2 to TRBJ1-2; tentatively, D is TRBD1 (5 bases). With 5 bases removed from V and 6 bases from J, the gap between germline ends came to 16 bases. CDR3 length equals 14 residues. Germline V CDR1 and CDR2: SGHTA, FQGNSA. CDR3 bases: TGTGCCAGCAGCCCCCCCGGCGTGGACAATGGCTACACCTTC. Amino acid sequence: CASSPPGVDNGYTF. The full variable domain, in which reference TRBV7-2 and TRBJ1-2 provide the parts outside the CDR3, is GAGVSQSPSNKVTEKGKDVELRCDPISGHTALYWYRQSLGQGLEFLIYFQGNSAPDKSGLPSDRFSAERTGGSVSTLTIQRTQQEDSAVYLCASSPPGVDNGYTFGSGTRLTVV.

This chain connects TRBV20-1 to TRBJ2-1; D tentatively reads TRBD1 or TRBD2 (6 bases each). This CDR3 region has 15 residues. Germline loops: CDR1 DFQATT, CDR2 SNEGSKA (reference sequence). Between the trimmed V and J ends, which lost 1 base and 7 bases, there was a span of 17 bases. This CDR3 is CSARVRGPESNEQFF. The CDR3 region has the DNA TGCAGTGCTAGAGTCCGGGGGCCTGAATCTAATGAGCAGTTCTTC.

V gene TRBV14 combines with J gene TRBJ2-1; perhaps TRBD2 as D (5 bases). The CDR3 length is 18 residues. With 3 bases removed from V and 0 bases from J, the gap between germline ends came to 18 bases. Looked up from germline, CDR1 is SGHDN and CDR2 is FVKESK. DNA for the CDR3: TGTGCCAGCAGCCACCTTAATGGGCCTAGCAGCTCCTACAATGAGCAGTTCTTC. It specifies CASSHLNGPSSSYNEQFF.

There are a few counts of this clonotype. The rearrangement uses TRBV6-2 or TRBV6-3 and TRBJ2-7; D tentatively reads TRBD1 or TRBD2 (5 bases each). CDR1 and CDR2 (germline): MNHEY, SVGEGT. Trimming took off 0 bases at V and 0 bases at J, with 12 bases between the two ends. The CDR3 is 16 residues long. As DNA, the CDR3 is TGTGCCAGCAGTTACTCGATACGGGACCTCTCCTACGAGCAGTACGTC. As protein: CASSYSIRDLSYEQYV.

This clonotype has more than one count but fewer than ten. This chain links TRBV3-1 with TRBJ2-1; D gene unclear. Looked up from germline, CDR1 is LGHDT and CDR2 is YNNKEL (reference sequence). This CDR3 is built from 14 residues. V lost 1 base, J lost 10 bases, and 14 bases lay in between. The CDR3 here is CASSQGIEVREQFF. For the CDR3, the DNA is TGTGCCAGCAGCCAAGGAATCGAGGTGCGGGAGCAGTTCTTC.

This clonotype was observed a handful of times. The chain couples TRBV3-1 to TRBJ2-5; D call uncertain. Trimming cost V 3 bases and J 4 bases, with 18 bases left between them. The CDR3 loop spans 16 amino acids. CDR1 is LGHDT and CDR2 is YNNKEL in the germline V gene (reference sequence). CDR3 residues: CASSHKGGWATETQYF. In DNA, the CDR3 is TGTGCCAGCAGCCACAAAGGCGGCTGGGCAACAGAGACCCAGTACTTC.

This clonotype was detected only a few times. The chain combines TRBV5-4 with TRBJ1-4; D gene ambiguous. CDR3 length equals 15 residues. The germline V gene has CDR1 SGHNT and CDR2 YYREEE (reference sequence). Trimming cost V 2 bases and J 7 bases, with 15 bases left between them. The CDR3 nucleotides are TGTGCCAGCAGCTTTTTGGGGTCCCCCCCTGAAAAACTGTTTTTT. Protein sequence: CASSFLGSPPEKLFF. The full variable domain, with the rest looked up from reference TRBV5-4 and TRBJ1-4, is ETGVTQSPTHLIKTRGQQVTLRCSSQSGHNTVSWYQQALGQGPQFIFQYYREEENGRGNFPPRFSGLQFPNYSSELNVNALELDDSALYLCASSFLGSPPEKLFFGSGTQLSVL.

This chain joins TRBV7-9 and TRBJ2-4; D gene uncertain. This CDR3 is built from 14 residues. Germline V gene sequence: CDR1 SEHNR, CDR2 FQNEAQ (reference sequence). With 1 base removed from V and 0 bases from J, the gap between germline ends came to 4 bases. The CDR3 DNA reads TGTGCCAGCAGCTTAGATCTAGCCAAAAACATTCAGTACTTC. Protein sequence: CASSLDLAKNIQYF.

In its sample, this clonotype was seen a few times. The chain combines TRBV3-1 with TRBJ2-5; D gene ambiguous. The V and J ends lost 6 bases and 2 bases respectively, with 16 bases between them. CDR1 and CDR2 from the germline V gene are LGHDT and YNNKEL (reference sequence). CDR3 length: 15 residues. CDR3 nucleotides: TGTGCCAGCAGACCAAACACCCCCCTACAAGAGACCCAGTACTTC. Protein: CASRPNTPLQETQYF.